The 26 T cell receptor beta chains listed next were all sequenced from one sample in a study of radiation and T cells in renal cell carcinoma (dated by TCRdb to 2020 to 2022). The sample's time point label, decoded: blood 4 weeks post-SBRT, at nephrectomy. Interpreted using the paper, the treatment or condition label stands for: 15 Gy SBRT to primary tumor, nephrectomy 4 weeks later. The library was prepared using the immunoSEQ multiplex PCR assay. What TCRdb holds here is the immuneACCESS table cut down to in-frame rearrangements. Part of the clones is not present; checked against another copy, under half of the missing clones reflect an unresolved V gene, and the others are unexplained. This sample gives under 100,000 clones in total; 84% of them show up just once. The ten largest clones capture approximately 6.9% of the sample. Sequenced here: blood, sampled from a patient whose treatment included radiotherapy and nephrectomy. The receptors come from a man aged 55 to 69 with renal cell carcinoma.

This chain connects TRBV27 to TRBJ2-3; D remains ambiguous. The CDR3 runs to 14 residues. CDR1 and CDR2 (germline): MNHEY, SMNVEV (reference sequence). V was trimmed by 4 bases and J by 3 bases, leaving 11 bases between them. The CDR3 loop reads CASSYYSRTDTQYF. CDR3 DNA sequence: TGTGCCAGCAGTTACTATTCGAGGACAGATACGCAGTATTTT.

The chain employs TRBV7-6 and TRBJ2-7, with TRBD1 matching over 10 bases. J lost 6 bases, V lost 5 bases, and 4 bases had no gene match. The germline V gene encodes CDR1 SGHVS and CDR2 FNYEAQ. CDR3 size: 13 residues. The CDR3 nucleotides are TGTGCCAGCAGCCGGGACAGGGGAGGCGAGCAGTACTTC. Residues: CASSRDRGGEQYF.

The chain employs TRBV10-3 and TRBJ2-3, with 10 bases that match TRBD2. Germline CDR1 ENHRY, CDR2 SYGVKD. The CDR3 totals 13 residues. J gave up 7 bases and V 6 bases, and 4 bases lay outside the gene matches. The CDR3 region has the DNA TGTGCCATCAGAGGACTAGCGGTGAATACGCAGTATTTT. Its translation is CAIRGLAVNTQYF.

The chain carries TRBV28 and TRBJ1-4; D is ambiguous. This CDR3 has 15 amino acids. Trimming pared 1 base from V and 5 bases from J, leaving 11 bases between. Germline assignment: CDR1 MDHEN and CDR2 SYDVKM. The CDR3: CASSLSGSGNEKLFF. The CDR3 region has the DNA TGTGCCAGCAGTTTATCGGGGTCGGGAAATGAAAAACTGTTTTTT.

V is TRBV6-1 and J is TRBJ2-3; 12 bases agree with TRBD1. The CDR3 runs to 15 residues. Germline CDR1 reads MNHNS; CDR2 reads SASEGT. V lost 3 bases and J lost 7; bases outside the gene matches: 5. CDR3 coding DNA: TGTGCCAGCAGTGAGGGGGACAGGGGGCAGTATACGCAGTATTTT. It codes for CASSEGDRGQYTQYF.

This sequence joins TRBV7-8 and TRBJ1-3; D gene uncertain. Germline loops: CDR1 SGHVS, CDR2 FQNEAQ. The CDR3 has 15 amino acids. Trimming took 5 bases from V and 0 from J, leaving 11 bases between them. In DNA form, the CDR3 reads TGTGCCAGCAGCGGACGGGTTATCTCTGGAAACACCATATATTTT. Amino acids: CASSGRVISGNTIYF.

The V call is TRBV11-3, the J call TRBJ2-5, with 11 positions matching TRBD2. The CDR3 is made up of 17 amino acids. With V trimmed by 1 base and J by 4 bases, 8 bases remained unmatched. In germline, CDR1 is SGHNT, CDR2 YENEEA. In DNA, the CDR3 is TGTGCCAGCAGCTTAGGAAATAGCGGGAGGGCCACAGAGACCCAGTACTTC. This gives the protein CASSLGNSGRATETQYF.

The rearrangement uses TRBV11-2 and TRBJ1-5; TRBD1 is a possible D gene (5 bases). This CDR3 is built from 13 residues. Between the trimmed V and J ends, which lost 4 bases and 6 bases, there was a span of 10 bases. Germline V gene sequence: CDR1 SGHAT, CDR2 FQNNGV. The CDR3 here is CASSSGGTQPQHF. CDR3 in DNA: TGTGCCAGCAGCTCGGGGGGTACTCAGCCCCAGCATTTT. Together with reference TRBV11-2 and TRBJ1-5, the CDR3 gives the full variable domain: EAGVAQSPRYKIIEKRQSVAFWCNPISGHATLYWYQQILGQGPKLLIQFQNNGVVDDSQLPKDRFSAERLKGVDSTLKIQPAKLEDSAVYLCASSSGGTQPQHFGDGTRLSIL.

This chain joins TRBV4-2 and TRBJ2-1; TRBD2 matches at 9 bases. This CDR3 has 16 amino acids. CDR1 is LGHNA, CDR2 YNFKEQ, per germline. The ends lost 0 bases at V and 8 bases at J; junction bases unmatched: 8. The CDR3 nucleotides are TGTGCCAGCAGCCAAGAGACGGCGGGAGGGCAGTATGAGCAGTTCTTC. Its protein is CASSQETAGGQYEQFF.

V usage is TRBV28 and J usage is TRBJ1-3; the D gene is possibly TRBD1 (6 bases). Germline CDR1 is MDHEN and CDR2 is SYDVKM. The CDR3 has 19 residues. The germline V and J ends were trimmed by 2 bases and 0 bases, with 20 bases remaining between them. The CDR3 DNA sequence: TGTGCCAGCAGTTTACCCCTGACAGGTGCCAAAGTCTCTGGAAACACCATATATTTT. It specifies CASSLPLTGAKVSGNTIYF.

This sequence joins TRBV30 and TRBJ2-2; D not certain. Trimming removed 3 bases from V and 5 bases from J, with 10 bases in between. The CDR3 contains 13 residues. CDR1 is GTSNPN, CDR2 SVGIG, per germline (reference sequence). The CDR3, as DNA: TGTGCCTGGAGAAGGCGAGGAACCGGGGAGCTGTTTTTT. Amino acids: CAWRRRGTGELFF.

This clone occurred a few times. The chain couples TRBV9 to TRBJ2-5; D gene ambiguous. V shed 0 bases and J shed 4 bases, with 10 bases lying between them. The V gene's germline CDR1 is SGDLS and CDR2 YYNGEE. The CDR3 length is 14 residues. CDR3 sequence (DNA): TGTGCCAGCAGCGTAGATCAGTTTCGAGAGACCCAGTACTTC. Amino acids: CASSVDQFRETQYF.

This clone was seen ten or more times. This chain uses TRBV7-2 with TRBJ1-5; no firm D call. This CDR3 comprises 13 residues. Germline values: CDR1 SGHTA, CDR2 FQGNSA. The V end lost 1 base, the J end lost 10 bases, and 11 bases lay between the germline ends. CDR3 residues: CASSLVRPAPQHF. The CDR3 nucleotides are TGTGCCAGCAGCTTAGTGAGGCCCGCTCCCCAGCATTTT. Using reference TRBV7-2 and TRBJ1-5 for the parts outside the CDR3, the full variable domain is GAGVSQSPSNKVTEKGKDVELRCDPISGHTALYWYRQSLGQGLEFLIYFQGNSAPDKSGLPSDRFSAERTGGSVSTLTIQRTQQEDSAVYLCASSLVRPAPQHFGDGTRLSIL.

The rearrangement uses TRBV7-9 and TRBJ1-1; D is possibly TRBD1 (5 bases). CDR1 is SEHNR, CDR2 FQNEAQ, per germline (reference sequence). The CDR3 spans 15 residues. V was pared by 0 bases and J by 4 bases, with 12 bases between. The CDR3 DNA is TGTGCCAGCAGCTTAGCCGGCAGGGTTGGCACTGAAGCTTTCTTT. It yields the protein CASSLAGRVGTEAFF.

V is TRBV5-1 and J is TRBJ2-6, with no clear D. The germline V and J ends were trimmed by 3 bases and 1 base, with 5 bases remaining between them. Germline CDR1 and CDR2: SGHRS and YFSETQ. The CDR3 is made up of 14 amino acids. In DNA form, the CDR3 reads TGCGCCAGCAGCTACCTATCTGGGGCCAACGTCCTGACTTTC. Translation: CASSYLSGANVLTF.

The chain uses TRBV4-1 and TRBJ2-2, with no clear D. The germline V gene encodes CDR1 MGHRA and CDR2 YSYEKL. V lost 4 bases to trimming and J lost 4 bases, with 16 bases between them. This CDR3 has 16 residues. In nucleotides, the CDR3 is TGCGCCAGCAGCCCCCGAATGGAGCCGGCCACCGGGGAGCTGTTTTTT. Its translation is CASSPRMEPATGELFF.

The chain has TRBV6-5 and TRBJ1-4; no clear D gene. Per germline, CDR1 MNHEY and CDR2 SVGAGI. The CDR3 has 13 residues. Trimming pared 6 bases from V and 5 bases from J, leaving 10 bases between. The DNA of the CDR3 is TGTGCCAGCAGGCCCTGGGAGAATGAAAAACTGTTTTTT. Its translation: CASRPWENEKLFF.

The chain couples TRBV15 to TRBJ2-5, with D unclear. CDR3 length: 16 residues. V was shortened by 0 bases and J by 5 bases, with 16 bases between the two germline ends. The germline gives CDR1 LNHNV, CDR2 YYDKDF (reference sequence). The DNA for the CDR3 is TGTGCCACCAGCAGAGATAAGTCCGGCAGCCAGGAGACCCAGTACTTC. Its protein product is CATSRDKSGSQETQYF.

The DNA of the CDR3 is TGTGCCAGCAGTTCCACAAGGGACACTGAAGCTTTCTTT. Its translation is CASSSTRDTEAFF. The gene calls are TRBV6-6 and TRBJ1-1, with D uncertain. V lost 4 bases to trimming and J lost 3 bases, with 9 bases between them. The V gene's germline CDR1 is MNHNY and CDR2 SVGAGI (reference sequence). This CDR3 is built from 13 residues.

The CDR3 DNA reads TGTGCCAGCTCAAAACCGGGATCTGGTAGTGAAAAACTGTTTTTT. Its translation is CASSKPGSGSEKLFF. The chain uses TRBV18 and TRBJ1-4; unclear D gene. Deletions cut 5 bases from V and 7 bases from J, with 17 bases between. Germline V lookup: CDR1 KGHSH, CDR2 LQKENI. The CDR3 covers 15 residues.

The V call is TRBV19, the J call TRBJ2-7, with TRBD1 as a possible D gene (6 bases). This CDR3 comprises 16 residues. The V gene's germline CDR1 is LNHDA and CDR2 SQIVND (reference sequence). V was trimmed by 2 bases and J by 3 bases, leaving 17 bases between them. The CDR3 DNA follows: TGTGCCAGTAGTATATCGGCAGGACAGCAAAACTACGAGCAGTACTTC. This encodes CASSISAGQQNYEQYF.

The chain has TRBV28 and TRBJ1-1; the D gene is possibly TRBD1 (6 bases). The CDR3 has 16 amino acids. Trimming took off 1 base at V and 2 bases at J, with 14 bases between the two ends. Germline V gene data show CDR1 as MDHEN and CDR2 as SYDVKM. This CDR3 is CASSLYRGASNTEAFF. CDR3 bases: TGTGCCAGCAGTTTATATCGGGGGGCTTCTAACACTGAAGCTTTCTTT.

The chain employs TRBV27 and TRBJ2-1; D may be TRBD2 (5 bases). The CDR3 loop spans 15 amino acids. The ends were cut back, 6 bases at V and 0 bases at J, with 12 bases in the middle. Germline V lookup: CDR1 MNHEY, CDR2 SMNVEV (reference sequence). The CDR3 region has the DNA TGTGCCAGCAGAGGCGGGTCGAGCTCCTACAATGAGCAGTTCTTC. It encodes CASRGGSSSYNEQFF.

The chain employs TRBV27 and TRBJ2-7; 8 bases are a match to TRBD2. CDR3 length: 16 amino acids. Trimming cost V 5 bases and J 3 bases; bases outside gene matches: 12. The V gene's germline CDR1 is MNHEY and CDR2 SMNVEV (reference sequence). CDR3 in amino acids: CASSPGLAGTVYEQYF. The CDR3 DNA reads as TGTGCCAGCAGTCCCGGGCTAGCGGGTACCGTCTACGAGCAGTACTTC.

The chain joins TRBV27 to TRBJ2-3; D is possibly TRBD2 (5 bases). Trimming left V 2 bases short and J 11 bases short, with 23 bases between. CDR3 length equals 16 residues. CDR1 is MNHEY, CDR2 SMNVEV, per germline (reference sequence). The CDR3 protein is CASSLRISGISMLQYF. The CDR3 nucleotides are TGTGCCAGCAGTTTACGGATTTCCGGGATCTCGATGCTGCAGTATTTT.

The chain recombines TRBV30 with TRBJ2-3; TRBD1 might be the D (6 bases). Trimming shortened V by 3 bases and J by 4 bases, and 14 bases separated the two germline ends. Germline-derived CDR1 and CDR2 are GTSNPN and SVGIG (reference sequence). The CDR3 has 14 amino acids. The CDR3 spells CAWRGEQGPDTQYF. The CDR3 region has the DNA TGTGCCTGGAGAGGGGAACAGGGCCCAGATACGCAGTATTTT.